A selection of T cell receptor beta chains follows, all from one sample in a study of CD8 T cells in Susac syndrome. TCRdb re-derived calls from the immunoSEQ multiplex PCR reads in MiXCR, one entry per CDR3 protein. The table has about 140,000 distinct CDR3 sequences, approximately 95% seen once. Material for sequencing was CD8+ T cells from PBMCs. The receptors stem from a human donor in good health. Both conserved end residues are part of each CDR3. A D gene is named only where the DNA matches it firmly. Clone size is stated in some rows and not others, as once, few, many or a class when expanded.

clone_size,j_call,d_call,v_call,cdr3_aa,cdr3_nt
.,TRBJ2-7,.,TRBV9,CASSSPTSPYEQYF,TGTGCCAGCAGCTCCCCGACTAGTCCCTACGAGCAGTACTTC
.,TRBJ2-7,.,TRBV7-9,CASSLDLDGNEQYF,TGTGCCAGCAGCTTAGACCTAGATGGTAACGAGCAGTACTTC
once,TRBJ2-7,.,TRBV2,CASSDYIRSAYEQYF,TGTGCCAGCAGTGATTATATCCGAAGTGCGTACGAGCAGTACTTC
.,TRBJ2-4,.,TRBV7-9,CASSLAVWAKNIQYF,TGTGCCAGCAGCTTAGCAGTTTGGGCCAAAAACATTCAGTACTTC
.,TRBJ2-2,TRBD2,TRBV15,CATSRGTSVTGELFF,TGTGCCACCAGCAGAGGGACTAGCGTTACCGGGGAGCTGTTTTTT
.,TRBJ2-7,TRBD2,TRBV29-1,CSVEPLAGDYEQYF,TGCAGCGTTGAACCACTAGCGGGAGACTACGAGCAGTACTTC
.,TRBJ2-7,.,TRBV7-2,CASSQWTDYEQYF,TGTGCCAGCAGCCAATGGACCGATTACGAGCAGTACTTC
.,TRBJ2-2,TRBD1,TRBV3-1,CASSRPGTGGGELFF,TGTGCCAGCAGCCGCCCCGGGACAGGGGGCGGGGAGCTGTTTTTT
.,TRBJ1-1,TRBD1,TRBV5-1,CASSPGQGSTEAFF,TGCGCCAGCAGCCCAGGACAGGGGAGCACTGAAGCTTTCTTT
.,TRBJ2-2,TRBD2,TRBV29-1,CSVITRRAGVATGELFF,TGCAGCGTCATTACTCGGAGGGCGGGAGTGGCCACCGGGGAGCTGTTTTTT
.,TRBJ2-2,TRBD1,TRBV29-1,CSGTGPNTGELFF,TGCAGCGGGACAGGGCCTAACACCGGGGAGCTGTTTTTT
.,TRBJ1-1,.,TRBV6-6,CASSTAWNTEAFF,TGTGCCAGCTCGACGGCTTGGAACACTGAAGCTTTCTTT
.,TRBJ2-7,.,TRBV15,CATSRTGALYEQYF,TGTGCCACCAGCAGGACAGGCGCCCTCTACGAGCAGTACTTC
.,TRBJ2-1,.,TRBV4-1,CASSQVGEAEQFF,TGCGCCAGCAGCCAAGTCGGAGAGGCTGAGCAGTTCTTC
.,TRBJ2-7,TRBD1,TRBV20-1,CSAREWDSSYEQYF,TGCAGTGCTAGAGAGTGGGACAGTTCCTACGAGCAGTACTTC
.,TRBJ2-5,TRBD2,TRBV6-2/TRBV6-3,CASLSGREETQYF,TGTGCCAGCCTGAGCGGGAGGGAGGAGACCCAGTACTTC
.,TRBJ2-3,.,TRBV13,CASSPNGGDPGPDTQYF,TGTGCCAGCAGCCCGAATGGTGGGGACCCAGGGCCAGATACGCAGTATTTT
.,TRBJ1-2,.,TRBV1,CTSSQDHPKTGEGGYTF,TGCACCAGCAGCCAAGATCATCCCAAGACAGGTGAAGGAGGCTACACCTTC
.,TRBJ2-7,TRBD1,TRBV4-2,CASSQPGQGADEQYF,TGTGCCAGCAGCCAACCGGGACAGGGGGCCGACGAGCAGTACTTC
.,TRBJ2-1,.,TRBV29-1,CSVPPDSYNEQFF,TGCAGCGTTCCACCAGACAGCTACAATGAGCAGTTCTTC
.,TRBJ1-2,.,TRBV30,CAWSVRVGREGYTF,TGTGCCTGGAGTGTACGGGTCGGCCGGGAAGGCTACACCTTC
.,TRBJ2-1,TRBD1,TRBV5-1,CASSFGTGLNEQFF,TGCGCCAGCAGCTTTGGGACAGGGTTAAATGAGCAGTTCTTC
.,TRBJ2-7,.,TRBV4-3,CASSQEVLGGYEQYF,TGCGCCAGCAGCCAAGAGGTATTAGGAGGCTACGAGCAGTACTTC
.,TRBJ1-5,.,TRBV6-2/TRBV6-3,CASSYWRQPQHF,TGTGCCAGCAGTTACTGGCGTCAGCCCCAGCATTTT
.,TRBJ2-1,.,TRBV12-3/TRBV12-4,CASSLIAQKEQFF,TGTGCCAGCAGTTTGATAGCGCAAAAGGAGCAGTTCTTC
.,TRBJ2-7,TRBD1,TRBV28,CASSFHGTGMDEQYF,TGTGCCAGCAGTTTTCATGGGACAGGGATGGACGAGCAGTACTTC
.,TRBJ2-7,TRBD2,TRBV12-3/TRBV12-4,CASSLSGRSSEQYF,TGTGCCAGCAGTTTGAGCGGGAGGAGTTCCGAGCAGTACTTC
.,TRBJ2-1,TRBD2,TRBV10-2,CASSESGLAGDNEQFF,TGCGCCAGCAGTGAGTCGGGACTAGCGGGAGACAATGAGCAGTTCTTC
.,TRBJ1-5,.,TRBV27,CASSLSHPYSNQPQHF,TGTGCCAGCAGTTTATCACACCCTTATAGCAATCAGCCCCAGCATTTT
.,TRBJ2-1,.,TRBV28,CASSQLGGLGEQFF,TGTGCCAGCAGTCAATTGGGGGGGCTGGGTGAGCAGTTCTTC
.,TRBJ2-3,.,TRBV15,CATSSGKGSRTDTQYF,TGTGCCACCAGCAGTGGGAAGGGGAGCCGCACAGATACGCAGTATTTT
.,TRBJ2-2,.,TRBV12-3/TRBV12-4,CASSSLGDTGELFF,TGTGCCAGCAGTTCCCTGGGGGACACCGGGGAGCTGTTTTTT
.,TRBJ2-1,TRBD2,TRBV20-1,CSARDLLAGALDYNEQFF,TGCAGTGCTAGAGATCTCCTAGCGGGAGCTCTCGACTACAATGAGCAGTTCTTC
.,TRBJ2-7,.,TRBV4-3,CASSQEVGLFSYEQYF,TGCGCCAGCAGCCAAGAAGTGGGGTTATTCTCCTACGAGCAGTACTTC
.,TRBJ2-3,TRBD1,TRBV7-3,CASSLRSRGRDTQYF,TGTGCCAGCAGCTTAAGGAGCAGGGGGCGGGATACGCAGTATTTT
.,TRBJ2-3,.,TRBV15,CATSRDALDTQYF,TGTGCCACCAGCAGAGATGCCCTAGATACGCAGTATTTT
once,TRBJ2-3,.,TRBV11-2,CASSLEIVKPSTDTQYF,TGTGCCAGCAGCCTAGAAATCGTTAAACCTAGCACAGATACGCAGTATTTT
.,TRBJ2-7,.,TRBV9,CASSVAGSEYEQYF,TGTGCCAGCAGCGTAGCAGGGTCGGAATACGAGCAGTACTTC
.,TRBJ1-5,TRBD1,TRBV9,CASSAGTGSQPQHF,TGTGCCAGCAGCGCCGGGACAGGGAGTCAGCCCCAGCATTTT